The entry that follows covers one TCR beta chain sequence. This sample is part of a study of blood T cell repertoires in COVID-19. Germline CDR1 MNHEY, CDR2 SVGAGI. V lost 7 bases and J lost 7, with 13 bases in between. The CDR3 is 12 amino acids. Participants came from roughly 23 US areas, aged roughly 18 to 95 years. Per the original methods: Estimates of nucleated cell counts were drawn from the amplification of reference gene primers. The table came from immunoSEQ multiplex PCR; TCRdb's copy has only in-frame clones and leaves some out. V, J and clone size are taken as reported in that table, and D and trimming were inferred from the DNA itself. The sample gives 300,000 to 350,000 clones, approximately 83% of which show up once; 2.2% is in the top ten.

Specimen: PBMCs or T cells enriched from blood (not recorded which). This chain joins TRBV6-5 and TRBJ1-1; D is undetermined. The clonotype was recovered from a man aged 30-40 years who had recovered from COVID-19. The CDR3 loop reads CASTRGKGEAFF. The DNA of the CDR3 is TGTGCCAGCACTCGGGGTAAGGGTGAAGCTTTCTTT.